This is a list of T cell receptor beta chains from one sample in a study of PD-1 blockade in classical Hodgkin lymphoma. Sequencing was performed with immunoSEQ multiplex PCR; in TCRdb, only in-frame clones are kept and a portion is missing. The table shows about 93,000 clones, with about three quarters occurring only once. Source: peripheral blood mononuclear cells (PBMCs), taken before the fourth cycle of nivolumab. Every receptor here comes from a human donor with classical Hodgkin lymphoma. Both conserved end residues are part of each CDR3. D genes are given only for firm matches. Clone size is not always given. Where it is, it says once, few, many or a class for expanded clones.

>TRBV7-8|TRBJ1-5|NA|NA
TGTGCCAGCAGCTATGCCGGGAATCAGCCCCAGCATTTT
CASSYAGNQPQHF
>TRBV9|TRBJ2-7|TRBD1|NA
TGTGCCAGCAGCCCTACCCCGGGGACAGGGGACTACGAGCAGTACTTC
CASSPTPGTGDYEQYF
>TRBV12-5|TRBJ2-1|TRBD2|NA
TGTGCTAGTGGTTTGACCTGGACTAGCGGGGAGTACAATGAGCAGTTCTTC
CASGLTWTSGEYNEQFF
>TRBV2|TRBJ2-4|NA|NA
TGTGCCAGCAGTGAACCGGACGGGGGAGGAGCCAAAAACATTCAGTACTTC
CASSEPDGGGAKNIQYF
>TRBV2|TRBJ1-6|NA|few
TGTGCCAGCAGGCGGGAGAGGGCAGACTCCTATAATTCACCCCTCCACTTT
CASRRERADSYNSPLHF
>TRBV7-4|TRBJ2-1|NA|once
TGTGCCAGCAGCTTAGTCCTGGAGGATGAGCAGTTCTTC
CASSLVLEDEQFF
>TRBV2|TRBJ2-1|TRBD1|NA
TGTGCCAGCAGACCGGGACAGGGGGCGGACAATGAGCAGTTCTTC
CASRPGQGADNEQFF
>TRBV9|TRBJ2-3|TRBD2|NA
TGTGCCAGCAGCGTCGGCGGGAGGGCCGGCACAGATACGCAGTATTTT
CASSVGGRAGTDTQYF
>TRBV5-1|TRBJ2-7|NA|NA
TGCGCCAGCAGCTTGTTAGGACAGCCCACCTACGAGCAGTACTTC
CASSLLGQPTYEQYF
>TRBV7-9|TRBJ1-2|NA|few
TGTGCCAGCAGCTTATCATCTAGTGGGGACGCAGATGGCTACACCTTC
CASSLSSSGDADGYTF
>TRBV6-5|TRBJ2-1|NA|once
TGTGCCAGCAGTCGGACGGACTCCTACAATGAGCAGTTCTTC
CASSRTDSYNEQFF
>TRBV6-5|TRBJ1-5|NA|NA
TGTGCCAGCAACACGCAGGGCAATCAGCCCCAGCATTTT
CASNTQGNQPQHF
>TRBV7-9|TRBJ1-1|NA|NA
TGTGCCAGCAGATCCCGACACCGCTTTGACTTAAACACTGAAGCTTTCTTT
CASRSRHRFDLNTEAFF
>TRBV18|TRBJ2-5|NA|NA
TGTGCCAGCTCCCGAACTAGTCGAGAGACCCAGTACTTC
CASSRTSRETQYF
>TRBV27|TRBJ2-7|NA|NA
TGTGCCAGCAGTTTCGGCGGACTTCTTAACACCTACGAGCAGTACTTC
CASSFGGLLNTYEQYF
>TRBV5-5|TRBJ1-6|TRBD1|NA
TGTGCCAGCAGCAACGGACAGGGAGAGGGTTCACCCCTCCACTTT
CASSNGQGEGSPLHF
>TRBV2|TRBJ2-7|TRBD2|NA
TGTGCCAGCAGCCAATCACTAGCGCCTACCTACGAGCAGTACTTC
CASSQSLAPTYEQYF
>TRBV30|TRBJ2-7|NA|few
TGTGCCTGGAGTCAGGGATGGGGCTTCGAGCAGTACTTC
CAWSQGWGFEQYF
>TRBV28|TRBJ2-5|TRBD2|once
TGTGCCACTTCGGCGGGGGAAGAGACCCAGTACTTC
CATSAGEETQYF
>TRBV7-9|TRBJ1-4|NA|once
TGTGCCAGCAGCTTAGGGTCAACTAATGAAAAACTGTTTTTT
CASSLGSTNEKLFF
>TRBV6-1|TRBJ1-4|NA|NA
TGTGCCAGCAGTGAATTGGCAGGGACTAATGAAAAACTGTTTTTT
CASSELAGTNEKLFF
>TRBV2|TRBJ1-2|NA|medium-sized
TGTGCCAGCAGTGATCGGGGGGCGGGTTTTGGCTACACCTTC
CASSDRGAGFGYTF
>TRBV6-5|TRBJ2-7|NA|NA
TGTGCCAGCAGTTACTCAGAGAGACCGGGGTTCGAGCAGTACTTC
CASSYSERPGFEQYF
>TRBV18|TRBJ2-7|TRBD1|NA
TGTGCCAGCTCATGGACAGGGACTTACGAGCAGTACTTC
CASSWTGTYEQYF
>TRBV28|TRBJ2-2|TRBD1|NA
TGTGCCAGCAGTGCCCCAGGACAGGGGGGACTAGTCACCGGGGAGCTGTTTTTT
CASSAPGQGGLVTGELFF
>TRBV5-1|TRBJ1-3|NA|NA
TGCGCCAGCAGCTTGAATGCCCAGGGAGCAGGAAACACCATATATTTT
CASSLNAQGAGNTIYF
>TRBV7-6|TRBJ2-3|TRBD2|NA
TGTGCCAGCAGCTACAGACTAGCGGGCACAGATACGCAGTATTTT
CASSYRLAGTDTQYF
>TRBV6-5|TRBJ2-1|TRBD2|NA
TGTGCCAGCAGAGTCACTAGCGAAGTAGGTGAGCAGTTCTTC
CASRVTSEVGEQFF
>TRBV27|TRBJ2-1|TRBD1|NA
TGTGCCAGCAAGGGGGCAGGGGGCCTTGAGCAGTTCTTC
CASKGAGGLEQFF
>TRBV4-1|TRBJ2-7|TRBD2|NA
TGCGCCAGCAGCCGGGGACTAGTCATGTACGAGCAGTACTTC
CASSRGLVMYEQYF